This T cell receptor (beta chain) came from a study of tumor-infiltrating lymphocytes in glioblastoma multiforme. Study-level points and caveats: RNA-based TCR sequencing may distort clone frequencies, since cells carry unequal TCR transcript numbers.

In the case of this clonotype: The antigen remains unidentified.

TCRB libraries came from RNA via three nested multiplex PCR rounds. No unique molecular identifiers were described for these TCRB libraries. TCRdb called the multiplex PCR reads again in MiXCR, with one record for every CDR3 protein. The repertoire holds about 8,400 distinct CDR3 sequences, with 65% to 75% as singletons. Germline V lookup: CDR1 DFQATT, CDR2 SNEGSKA (reference sequence). This CDR3 has 14 residues. V shed 0 bases, J shed 10 bases, and the junction held 7 bases outside the gene matches. This receptor was taken from a male donor with glioblastoma. The specimen sequenced was brain tumor tissue. This sequence joins TRBV20-1 and TRBJ2-1, with TRBD2 identical over 9 bases. This CDR3 reads CSARELAGTYEQFF. DNA of the CDR3: TGCAGTGCTAGAGAGCTAGCGGGGACCTACGAGCAGTTCTTC.